The 27 T cell receptor beta chains below all came from one sample that was sequenced in a study of Tregs in tolerant kidney transplant recipients. Related graft donors supplied nonmyeloablative bone marrow transplants, and mixed chimerism was transient. Profiled with immunoSEQ multiplex PCR; TCRdb holds only in-frame clones, not every one. Seen in this sample are 30,000 to 40,000 clones; the ten most common clones hold under 2%. The sequenced sample was CD4+ T cells from blood (PBMCs), obtained 24 months after the transplant. The receptors come from a human patient who received a combined kidney and bone marrow transplant. Some T cells may be transferred from the graft donor.

In regard to this clone: The CDR3 is cut off 3 residues early in the read; its end comes from the germline J gene. V usage is TRBV5-6 and J usage is TRBJ2-5; D is ambiguous. The V gene's germline CDR1 is SGHDT and CDR2 YYEEEE. This CDR3 has 14 amino acids. V was pared by 0 bases and J by 2 bases, with 8 bases between. The covered CDR3 bases are TGTGCCAGCAGCTTGGCCCAGAGACAAGAGACC. Translated: CASSLAQRQET. The entire CDR3 protein reads CASSLAQRQETQYF.

As concerns this clone: The CDR3 is cut off 3 residues early in the read; its end comes from the germline J gene. The V gene is TRBV20-1, the J gene TRBJ2-2, with 8 bases that match TRBD2. Germline V gives CDR1 DFQATT, CDR2 SNEGSKA (reference sequence). The CDR3 length is 14 residues. The J segment lost 3 bases and the V segment lost 4 bases, leaving 4 bases of the junction unmatched. The CDR3 loop is CSAKGLVDTGELFF. The sequenced CDR3 bases are TGCAGTGCTAAGGGACTAGTCGACACCGGGGAG.

About this clone itself: The read terminates 3 residues before the CDR3 end, so the remaining end is supplied by the germline J gene. The chain joins TRBV29-1 to TRBJ2-5; D is possibly TRBD1 (6 bases). The CDR3 runs 11 residues. The germline V gene encodes CDR1 SQVTM and CDR2 ANQGSEA. Trimming took 8 bases from V and 4 from J, leaving 11 bases between them. CDR3 protein: CSIPTGETQYF. CDR3 DNA (partial): TGCAGCATCCCGACAGGAGAGACC.

For this clone: The read is 3 residues too short to cover the CDR3 end, so that end is filled in from the germline J gene. This chain joins TRBV7-9 and TRBJ2-7; 7 bases are shared with TRBD2. J lost 1 base, V lost 5 bases, and 5 bases had no gene match. The CDR3 contains 14 residues. Germline V gene sequence: CDR1 SEHNR, CDR2 FQNEAQ (reference sequence). CDR3 DNA, as far as it was read: TGTGCCAGCAGCAAGCGGGAAAGGTCCTACGAG. Translation: CASSKRERSYE. The full CDR3 sequence reads CASSKRERSYEQYF.

Worth noting for this clone: The read ends 3 residues shy of where the CDR3 ends; the end is completed using the germline J gene. V gene TRBV29-1 combines with J gene TRBJ2-1; D might be TRBD2 (6 bases). Germline V lookup: CDR1 SQVTM, CDR2 ANQGSEA. The CDR3 has 14 residues. The V gene lost 7 bases and the J gene lost 6 bases, with 19 bases spanning the gap. Here the CDR3 reads CSGVGSRDFNEQFF. The part of the CDR3 DNA that was read is TGCAGCGGGGTGGGGAGCCGGGACTTCAATGAG.

Comments on this clone: The read is 3 residues too short to cover the CDR3 end, so that end is filled in from the germline J gene. The chain joins TRBV5-1 to TRBJ1-1; D might be TRBD1 (5 bases). The V end was cut by 0 bases, the J end by 1 base, with 7 bases between. The CDR3 has 14 residues. CDR1 and CDR2 (germline): SGHRS, YFSETQ. CDR3 loop: CASSLGQKNTEAFF. The part of the CDR3 DNA that was read is TGCGCCAGCAGCTTGGGACAGAAGAACACTGAA.

To note about this clone: Read data end 3 residues before the CDR3 end; the end is taken from the germline J gene. This rearrangement joins TRBV4-1 to TRBJ1-2; D unresolved. CDR1 and CDR2 (germline): MGHRA, YSYEKL. The CDR3 covers 15 residues. Between the trimmed V and J ends, which lost 3 bases and 5 bases, there was a span of 16 bases. The CDR3 region is CASSHRGLREYGYTF. CDR3 DNA (partial): TGCGCCAGCAGCCACCGCGGGTTGAGGGAGTATGGC.

About this clone: The missing CDR3 end, 3 residues past where the read stops, is filled in from the germline J gene. V and J are TRBV5-1 and TRBJ2-5; TRBD2 is a possible D gene (6 bases). CDR3 length: 16 amino acids. Trimming took 0 bases from V and 4 from J, leaving 16 bases between them. CDR1 is SGHRS, CDR2 YFSETQ, per germline. The part of the CDR3 DNA that was read is TGCGCCAGCAGCTTGGCCGCATCCGGGGGTCCAGAGACC. As protein: CASSLAASGGPET. The entire CDR3 protein reads CASSLAASGGPETQYF.

As concerns this clone: The DNA ends 3 residues before the CDR3 does, and the rest of the CDR3 is filled in from the germline J gene. The rearrangement links TRBV5-4 to TRBJ1-1; D possibly corresponds to TRBD1 (6 bases). This CDR3 spans 14 amino acids. Germline V gene data show CDR1 as SGHNT and CDR2 as YYREEE (reference sequence). The V gene lost 0 bases and the J gene lost 0 bases, with 6 bases spanning the gap. This CDR3 is CASSLGTVNTEAFF. CDR3 DNA, as far as it was read: TGTGCCAGCAGCTTGGGGACAGTGAACACTGAA.

Note on this clone: The CDR3 end is not reached by the read, which stops 3 residues before it; the germline J gene fills it in. This sequence joins TRBV7-9 and TRBJ2-3; tentative D call: TRBD1 (6 bases). CDR1 and CDR2 from the germline V gene are SEHNR and FQNEAQ (reference sequence). Trimming stripped 5 bases from V and 2 bases from J, with 11 bases between. CDR3 length: 14 residues. CDR3 residues: CASSPRTATDTQYF. Partial CDR3 DNA: TGTGCCAGCAGCCCTAGGACAGCCACAGATACG.

Details on this clone: The read comes to an end 3 residues before the CDR3 does, leaving the germline J gene to fill in the end. The genes are TRBV6-2 or TRBV6-3 and TRBJ2-7; 9 bases map to TRBD1. Looked up from germline, CDR1 is MNHEY and CDR2 is SVGEGT. This CDR3 contains 16 residues. V dropped 7 bases and J dropped 2; count of bases not matched to a gene: 12. CDR3 in amino acids: CASTRRDRVNTYEQYF. Incomplete CDR3 DNA: TGTGCCAGCACCCGCCGGGACAGGGTTAATACCTACGAG.

Points on this clone: The read falls 3 residues short of the CDR3 end, and the missing part is taken from the germline J gene. The chain employs TRBV20-1 and TRBJ2-1, with 13 nucleotides matching TRBD2. Germline CDR1 and CDR2: DFQATT and SNEGSKA (reference sequence). Unmatched junction bases numbered 4, after V lost 5 bases and J lost 6 bases. The CDR3 loop spans 14 amino acids. Here the CDR3 reads CSAPGLAGVNEQFF. The CDR3 DNA, read in part, is TGCAGTGCTCCAGGACTAGCGGGAGTCAATGAG.

To note about this clone: The observed sequence ends 3 residues before the CDR3 terminus, with the missing tail filled in from the germline J gene. The rearrangement uses TRBV11-2 and TRBJ2-4; 7 bases agree with TRBD1. V lost 1 base, J lost 4 bases, and 4 bases stayed unmatched. CDR1 is SGHAT, CDR2 FQNNGV, per germline. This CDR3 spans 15 amino acids. The CDR3 loop reads CASSLVWGQKNIQYF. The sequenced part of the CDR3 DNA is TGTGCCAGCAGCTTAGTTTGGGGACAGAAAAACATT.

The CDR3 bases that were read are TGTGCCAGCAGCTTATTAGGCGGAGCCACTGAA. As protein: CASSLLGGATE. From start to end, the CDR3 is CASSLLGGATEAFF. This rearrangement joins TRBV7-3 to TRBJ1-1; unclear D gene. Read data end 3 residues before the CDR3 end; the end is taken from the germline J gene. Germline-derived CDR1 and CDR2 are SGHTA and FQGTGA. The CDR3 spans 14 residues. V shed 2 bases and J shed 4 bases, with 11 bases lying between them. Combining the CDR3 with reference TRBV7-3 and TRBJ1-1 gives the whole variable domain GAGVSQTPSNKVTEKGKYVELRCDPISGHTALYWYRQSLGQGPEFLIYFQGTGAADDSGLPNDRFFAVRPEGSVSTLKIQRTERGDSAVYLCASSLLGGATEAFFGQGTRLTVV.

In regard to this clone: The read stops 3 residues short of the end of the CDR3; the missing end is completed from the germline J gene. This rearrangement joins TRBV20-1 to TRBJ2-2; TRBD2 matches at 11 bases. From germline, CDR1 is DFQATT and CDR2 SNEGSKA (reference sequence). This CDR3 has 15 amino acids. V lost 6 bases, J lost 6 bases, and 9 bases stayed unmatched. This chain's CDR3 is CSAVGLAGLAGELFF. The CDR3 DNA, read in part, is TGCAGTGCCGTAGGACTAGCGGGTCTGGCCGGGGAG.

CDR3 region: CASSGQGYEQYF. Partial CDR3 DNA: TGTGCCAGCAGTGGACAGGGCTACGAG. J is TRBJ2-7 and V is TRBV7-2; the match to TRBD1 covers 8 bases. Read sequence stops 3 residues before the CDR3 end, and the germline J gene provides the missing end. Germline V gene lookup returns CDR1 SGHTA and CDR2 FQGNSA. This CDR3 is 12 amino acids long. Germline trimming cut 6 bases from V and 3 bases from J; bases unmatched to any gene: 1.

Turning to this clone: The read ends 3 residues shy of where the CDR3 ends; the end is completed using the germline J gene. The chain links TRBV7-6 to TRBJ1-6; 9 bases fit TRBD1. Germline V CDR1 and CDR2: SGHVS, FNYEAQ. The CDR3 is made up of 16 amino acids. The sequenced CDR3 bases are TGTGCCAGCAGCCTCCTCTTGCCCGGGACAGGGTCCCCC. It is translated as CASSLLLPGTGSP. Given in full, the CDR3 is CASSLLLPGTGSPLHF.

As to this clone: Read sequence stops 3 residues before the CDR3 end, and the germline J gene provides the missing end. This chain links TRBV5-3 with TRBJ2-7; 9 nucleotides align to TRBD2. TRBV5-3 is noted as an ORF with a role that remains uncertain. V lost 3 bases and J lost 2; bases outside the gene matches: 6. The length of the CDR3 is 15 residues. This chain's CDR3 is CARSYLGGRAYEQYF. CDR3 DNA (partial): TGTGCCAGAAGCTACCTGGGCGGGAGGGCCTACGAG.

On this clone itself: From the germline J gene comes the end of the CDR3, since the read stops 3 residues before it. The chain carries TRBV6-2 or TRBV6-3 and TRBJ2-7; the D is unclear. In germline, CDR1 is MNHEY, CDR2 SVGEGT. V lost 9 bases, J lost 3 bases, and 18 bases lay in between. This CDR3 region has 14 residues. CDR3: CARSPNQENYEQYF. CDR3 DNA (partial): TGTGCCAGGTCCCCTAATCAAGAAAACTACGAG.

In regard to this clone: Read sequence stops 3 residues before the CDR3 end, and the germline J gene provides the missing end. This rearrangement joins TRBV2 to TRBJ2-1; 8 bases map to TRBD2. Germline V gene lookup returns CDR1 SNHLY and CDR2 FYNNEI. The length of the CDR3 is 16 residues. V dropped 4 bases and J dropped 3; count of bases not matched to a gene: 8. The CDR3 sequence: CASSGDPGTSYNEQFF. CDR3 bases read: TGTGCCAGCAGTGGGGACCCCGGGACTAGCTACAATGAG.

As to this clone: The sequenced fragment ends 3 residues before the CDR3 boundary, so the rest is inferred from the germline J gene. The chain joins TRBV20-1 to TRBJ1-6, with a possible D match to TRBD1 (5 bases). CDR3 length: 15 amino acids. V lost 5 bases and J lost 6, with 17 bases in between. CDR1 is DFQATT and CDR2 is SNEGSKA in the germline V gene (reference sequence). The CDR3 loop is CSAGGSQSLNSPLHF. The covered CDR3 bases are TGCAGTGCTGGGGGGAGCCAGAGCCTTAATTCACCC.

Points on this clone: The read terminates 3 residues before the CDR3 end, so the remaining end is supplied by the germline J gene. The chain joins TRBV19 to TRBJ2-3, with 11 bases matching TRBD2. Trimming cost V 3 bases and J 2 bases; bases outside gene matches: 7. This CDR3 contains 17 residues. CDR1 and CDR2 from the germline V gene are LNHDA and SQIVND (reference sequence). Partial CDR3 DNA: TGTGCCAGTAGTATGTTAGCGGGAGGGCCGTTCACAGATACG. Translation: CASSMLAGGPFTDT. The whole CDR3 protein is CASSMLAGGPFTDTQYF.

Concerning this clone: Read data end 3 residues before the CDR3 end; the end is taken from the germline J gene. The J gene is TRBJ2-7, the V gene TRBV5-6; tentatively, D is TRBD2 (5 bases). V lost 4 bases and J 4 bases, leaving 15 bases between the germline ends. The CDR3 runs 14 residues. Germline V gene lookup returns CDR1 SGHDT and CDR2 YYEEEE. The CDR3 region is CASSLLERKYEQYF. The DNA read from the CDR3 is TGTGCCAGCAGCCTGTTAGAGCGGAAATACGAG.

As to this clone: The CDR3 is cut off 3 residues early in the read; its end comes from the germline J gene. V and J are TRBV7-8 and TRBJ2-3, with 7 positions matching TRBD1. The CDR3 extends over 16 amino acids. Trimming took 5 bases from V and 2 from J; bases not matched to a gene: 10. Per the germline V gene, CDR1 is SGHVS and CDR2 is FQNEAQ. The CDR3: CASSKPGQPLTDTQYF. CDR3 bases read: TGTGCCAGCAGCAAACCGGGACAGCCTCTCACAGATACG.

Concerning this clone: The CDR3 extends 3 residues past the end of the read, so its final part is completed from the germline J gene. The chain recombines TRBV7-3 with TRBJ2-7; TRBD1 matches at 8 bases. This CDR3 region has 15 residues. Per the germline V gene, CDR1 is SGHTA and CDR2 is FQGTGA. V dropped 5 bases and J dropped 5; count of bases not matched to a gene: 11. This CDR3 reads CASSISGQVGDEQYF. The CDR3 bases that were read are TGTGCCAGCAGCATTTCGGGACAGGTCGGTGACGAG.

Details on this clone: The read terminates 3 residues ahead of where the CDR3 ends, so the germline J gene completes it. The V call is TRBV6-2 or TRBV6-3, the J call TRBJ2-2; tentative D call: TRBD2 (7 bases). The V end lost 7 bases, the J end lost 3 bases, and 9 bases lay between the germline ends. The CDR3 has 13 amino acids. Germline V gene sequence: CDR1 MNHEY, CDR2 SVGEGT. The chain's CDR3 is CASTGGYTGELFF. CDR3 DNA (partial): TGTGCCAGCACGGGGGGCTACACCGGGGAG.

On this clone itself: The read terminates 3 residues before the CDR3 end, so the remaining end is supplied by the germline J gene. The V call is TRBV19, the J call TRBJ2-6, with 10 bases fitting TRBD1. CDR3 length: 20 residues. Trimming at V came to 3 bases and at J to 1 base, leaving 12 bases not matched to a gene. Looked up from germline, CDR1 is LNHDA and CDR2 is SQIVND (reference sequence). The DNA read from the CDR3 is TGTGCCAGTAGTATGGTAGGGGTGCCGGGACAGGGGTCTGGGGCCAACGTC. Protein sequence: CASSMVGVPGQGSGANV. The whole CDR3 sequence reads CASSMVGVPGQGSGANVLTF. Full variable domain (outside the CDR3, taken from reference TRBV19 and TRBJ2-6): DGGITQSPKYLFRKEGQNVTLSCEQNLNHDAMYWYRQDPGQGLRLIYYSQIVNDFQKGDIAEGYSVSREKKESFPLTVTSAQKNPTAFYLCASSMVGVPGQGSGANVLTFGAGSRLTVL.